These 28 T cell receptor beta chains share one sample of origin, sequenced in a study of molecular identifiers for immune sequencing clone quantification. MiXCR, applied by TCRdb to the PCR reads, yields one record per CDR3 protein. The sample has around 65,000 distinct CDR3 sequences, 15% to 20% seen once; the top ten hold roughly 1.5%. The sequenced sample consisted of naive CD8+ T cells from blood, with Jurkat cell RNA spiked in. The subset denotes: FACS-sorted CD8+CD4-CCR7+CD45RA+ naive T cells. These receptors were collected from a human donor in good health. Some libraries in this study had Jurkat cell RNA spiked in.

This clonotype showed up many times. CDR3 DNA: TGTGCCAGTGGGATCTGGGGGTTGGGGCAGCCCCAGCATTTT. Translating it yields CASGIWGLGQPQHF. The chain has TRBV19 and TRBJ1-5, with a possible D match to TRBD1 (5 bases). CDR3 length equals 14 residues. The germline gives CDR1 LNHDA, CDR2 SQIVND (reference sequence). V lost 8 bases, J lost 7 bases, and 18 bases lay in between.

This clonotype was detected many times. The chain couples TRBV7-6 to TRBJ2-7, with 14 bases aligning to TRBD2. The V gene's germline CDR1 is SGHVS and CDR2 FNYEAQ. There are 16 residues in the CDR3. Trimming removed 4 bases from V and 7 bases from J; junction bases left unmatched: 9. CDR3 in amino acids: CASSSGGGTSGREQYF. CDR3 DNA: TGTGCCAGCAGCTCCGGCGGAGGGACTAGCGGGAGAGAGCAGTACTTC.

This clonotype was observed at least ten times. The CDR3 loop is CSAGPIAGVENTGELFF. As DNA, the CDR3 is TGCAGTGCTGGACCGATAGCGGGAGTCGAGAACACCGGGGAGCTGTTTTTT. V gene TRBV20-1 combines with J gene TRBJ2-2; 9 bases agree with TRBD2. The CDR3 sequence is 17 residues long. Germline V gene lookup returns CDR1 DFQATT and CDR2 SNEGSKA (reference sequence). After removal of 5 bases from V and 1 base from J, the junction contained 11 bases not matched to a gene.

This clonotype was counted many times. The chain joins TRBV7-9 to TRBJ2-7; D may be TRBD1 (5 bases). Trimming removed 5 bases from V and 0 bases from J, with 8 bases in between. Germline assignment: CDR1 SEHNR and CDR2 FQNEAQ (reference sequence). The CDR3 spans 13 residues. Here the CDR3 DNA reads TGTGCCAGCAGCACAGGAACCTCCTACGAGCAGTACTTC. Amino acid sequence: CASSTGTSYEQYF.

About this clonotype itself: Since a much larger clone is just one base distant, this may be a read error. CDR3 amino acids: CASSSSVRYEQYF. The CDR3 coding sequence is TGTGCCAGCAGTTCATCTGTCCGGTACGAGCAGTACTTC. The gene calls are TRBV28 and TRBJ2-7; D call uncertain. Trimming pared 4 bases from V and 4 bases from J, leaving 11 bases between. This CDR3 has 13 residues. CDR1 is MDHEN, CDR2 SYDVKM, per germline.

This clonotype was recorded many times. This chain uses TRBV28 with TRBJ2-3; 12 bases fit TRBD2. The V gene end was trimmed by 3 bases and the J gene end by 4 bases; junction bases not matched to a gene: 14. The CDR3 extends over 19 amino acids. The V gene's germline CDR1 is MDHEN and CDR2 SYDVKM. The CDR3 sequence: CASSFPRTSGNQGADTQYF. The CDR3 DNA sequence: TGTGCCAGCAGTTTCCCCCGGACTAGCGGGAATCAAGGGGCAGATACGCAGTATTTT.

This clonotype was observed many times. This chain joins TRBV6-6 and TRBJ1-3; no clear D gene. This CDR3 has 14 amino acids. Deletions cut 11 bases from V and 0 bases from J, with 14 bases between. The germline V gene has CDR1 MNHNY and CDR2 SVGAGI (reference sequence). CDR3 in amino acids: CAGPRRTSGNTIYF. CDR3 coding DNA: TGTGCCGGACCCCGGCGGACCTCTGGAAACACCATATATTTT.

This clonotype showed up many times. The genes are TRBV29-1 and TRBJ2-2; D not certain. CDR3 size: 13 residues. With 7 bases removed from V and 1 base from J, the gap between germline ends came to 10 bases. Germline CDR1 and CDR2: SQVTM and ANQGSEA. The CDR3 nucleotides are TGCAGCGGGATTCTCCAGAACACCGGGGAGCTGTTTTTT. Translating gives CSGILQNTGELFF.

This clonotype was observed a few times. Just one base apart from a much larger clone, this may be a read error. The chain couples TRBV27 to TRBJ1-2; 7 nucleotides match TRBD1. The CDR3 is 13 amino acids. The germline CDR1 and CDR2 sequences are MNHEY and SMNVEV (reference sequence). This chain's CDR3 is CARSLGQSYGYTF. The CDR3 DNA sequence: TGTGCCCGCAGTTTGGGACAGAGCTATGGCTACACCTTC.

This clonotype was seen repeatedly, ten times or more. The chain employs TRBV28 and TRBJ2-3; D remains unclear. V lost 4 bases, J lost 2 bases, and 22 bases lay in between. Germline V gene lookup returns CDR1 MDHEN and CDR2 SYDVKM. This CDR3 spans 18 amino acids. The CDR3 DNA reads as TGTGCCAGCAGTTCACAGACATTAGCTCTCCCAAACACAGATACGCAGTATTTT. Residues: CASSSQTLALPNTDTQYF.

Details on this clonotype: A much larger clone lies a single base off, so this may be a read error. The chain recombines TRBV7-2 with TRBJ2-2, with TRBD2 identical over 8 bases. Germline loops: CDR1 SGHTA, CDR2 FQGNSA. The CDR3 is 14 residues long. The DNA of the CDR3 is TGTGCCAGTACTAGCGGACCTTACACCGGGGGGCTGTTTTTT. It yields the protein CASTSGPYTGGLFF.

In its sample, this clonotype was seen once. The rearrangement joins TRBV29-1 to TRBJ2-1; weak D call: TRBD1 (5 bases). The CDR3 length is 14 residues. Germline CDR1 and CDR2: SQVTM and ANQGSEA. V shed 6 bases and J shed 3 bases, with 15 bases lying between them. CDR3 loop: CSVESGNFYNEQFF. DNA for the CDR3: TGCAGCGTGGAGTCAGGGAACTTCTACAATGAGCAGTTCTTC.

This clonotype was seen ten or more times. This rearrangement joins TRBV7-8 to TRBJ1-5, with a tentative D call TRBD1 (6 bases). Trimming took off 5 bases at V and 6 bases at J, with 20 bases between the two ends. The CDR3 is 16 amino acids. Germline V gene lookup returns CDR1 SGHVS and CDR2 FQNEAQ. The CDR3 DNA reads TGTGCCAGCAGCACAGGGTCCACAAGGACACTTCAGCCCCAGCATTTT. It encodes CASSTGSTRTLQPQHF.

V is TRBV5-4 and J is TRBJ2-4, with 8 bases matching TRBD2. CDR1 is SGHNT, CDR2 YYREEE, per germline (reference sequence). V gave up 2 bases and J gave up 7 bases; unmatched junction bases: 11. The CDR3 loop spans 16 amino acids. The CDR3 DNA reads TGTGCCAGCAGCTTTTGGACCGGGACTAGGACGAACATTCAGTACTTC. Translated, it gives CASSFWTGTRTNIQYF.

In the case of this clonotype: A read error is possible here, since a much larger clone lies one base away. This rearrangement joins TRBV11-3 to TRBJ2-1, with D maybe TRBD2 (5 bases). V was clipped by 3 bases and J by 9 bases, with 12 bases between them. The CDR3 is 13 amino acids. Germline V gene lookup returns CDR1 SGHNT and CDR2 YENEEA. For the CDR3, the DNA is TGTGCCAGCAGCTTGCTACGGGGAAGTGAGCAGTTCTTC. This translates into CASSLLRGSEQFF.

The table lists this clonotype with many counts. Here the CDR3 reads CASSRLAGEVENIQYF. As DNA, the CDR3 is TGTGCCAGCAGCAGACTAGCGGGAGAGGTAGAAAACATTCAGTACTTC. This chain uses TRBV7-9 with TRBJ2-4; 12 bases map to TRBD2. Germline values: CDR1 SEHNR, CDR2 FQNEAQ (reference sequence). V dropped 5 bases and J dropped 5; count of bases not matched to a gene: 7. The CDR3 runs 16 residues.

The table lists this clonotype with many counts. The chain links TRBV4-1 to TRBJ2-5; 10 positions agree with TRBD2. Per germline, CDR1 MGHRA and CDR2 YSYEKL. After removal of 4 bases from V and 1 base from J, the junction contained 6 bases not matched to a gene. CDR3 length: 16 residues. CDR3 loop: CASSPRLAGIQETQYF. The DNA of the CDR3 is TGCGCCAGCAGCCCCCGACTAGCGGGTATCCAAGAGACCCAGTACTTC.

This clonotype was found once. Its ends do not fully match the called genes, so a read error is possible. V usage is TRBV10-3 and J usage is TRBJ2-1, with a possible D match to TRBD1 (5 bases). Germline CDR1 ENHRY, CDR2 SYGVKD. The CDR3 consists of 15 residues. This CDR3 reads CAISEGAGSYDEQFF. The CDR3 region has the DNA TGTGCCATCAGTGAGGGGGCCGGCTCCTACGATGAGCAGTTCTTC.

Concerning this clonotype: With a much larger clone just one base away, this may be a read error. The CDR3 region is CSVLGQATNEQYF. CDR3 nucleotides: TGCAGCGTCCTCGGACAGGCCACCAACGAGCAGTACTTC. J is TRBJ2-7 and V is TRBV29-1, with 7 positions matching TRBD1. This CDR3 has 13 amino acids. V shed 6 bases, J shed 5 bases, and the junction held 10 bases outside the gene matches. From germline, CDR1 is SQVTM and CDR2 ANQGSEA.

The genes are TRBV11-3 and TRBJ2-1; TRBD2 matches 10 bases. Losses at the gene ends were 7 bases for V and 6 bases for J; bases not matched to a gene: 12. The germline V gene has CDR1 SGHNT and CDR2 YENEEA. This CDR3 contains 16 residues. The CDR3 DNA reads TGTGCCAGCACCCCAATCACTAGCGGGATAGCCAATGAGCAGTTCTTC. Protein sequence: CASTPITSGIANEQFF.

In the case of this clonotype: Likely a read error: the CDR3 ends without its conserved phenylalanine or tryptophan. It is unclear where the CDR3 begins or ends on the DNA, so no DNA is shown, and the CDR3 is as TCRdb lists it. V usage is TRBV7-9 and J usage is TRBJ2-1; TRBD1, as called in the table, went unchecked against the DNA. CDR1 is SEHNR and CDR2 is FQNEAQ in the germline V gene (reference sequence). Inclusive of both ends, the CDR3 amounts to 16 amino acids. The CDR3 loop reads CASSPPPGQAYNEQLL.

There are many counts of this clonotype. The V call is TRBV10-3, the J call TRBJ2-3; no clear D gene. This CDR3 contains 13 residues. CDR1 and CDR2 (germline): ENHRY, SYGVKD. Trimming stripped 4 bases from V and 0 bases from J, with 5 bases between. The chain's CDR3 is CAISAASTDTQYF. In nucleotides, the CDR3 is TGTGCCATCAGTGCGGCTAGCACAGATACGCAGTATTTT.

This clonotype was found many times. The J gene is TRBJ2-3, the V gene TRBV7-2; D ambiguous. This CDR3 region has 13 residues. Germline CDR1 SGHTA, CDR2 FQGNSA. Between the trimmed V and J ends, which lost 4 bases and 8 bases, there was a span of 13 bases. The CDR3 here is CASSSDSRGTQYF. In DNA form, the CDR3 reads TGTGCCAGCAGCTCGGATAGCCGTGGTACGCAGTATTTT.

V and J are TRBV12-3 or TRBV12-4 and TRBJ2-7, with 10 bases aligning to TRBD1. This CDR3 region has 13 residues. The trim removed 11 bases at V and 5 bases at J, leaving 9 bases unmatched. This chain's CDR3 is CACPTGGFNEQYF. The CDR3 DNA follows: TGTGCCTGCCCGACAGGGGGCTTTAACGAGCAGTACTTC.

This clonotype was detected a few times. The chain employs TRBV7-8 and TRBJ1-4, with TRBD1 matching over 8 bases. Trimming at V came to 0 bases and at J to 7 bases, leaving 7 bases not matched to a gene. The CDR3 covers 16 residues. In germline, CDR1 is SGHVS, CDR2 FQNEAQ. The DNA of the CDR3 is TGTGCCAGCAGCTTAGCGGGGCAGGGGGCCCGTGAAAAACTGTTTTTT. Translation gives CASSLAGQGAREKLFF.

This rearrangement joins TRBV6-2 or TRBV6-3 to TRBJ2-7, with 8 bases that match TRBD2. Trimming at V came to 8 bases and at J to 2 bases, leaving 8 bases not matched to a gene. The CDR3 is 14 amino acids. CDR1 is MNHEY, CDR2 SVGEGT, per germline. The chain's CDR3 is CASLGGRFPYEQYF. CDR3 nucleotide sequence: TGTGCCAGCCTAGGCGGGAGGTTCCCCTACGAGCAGTACTTC.

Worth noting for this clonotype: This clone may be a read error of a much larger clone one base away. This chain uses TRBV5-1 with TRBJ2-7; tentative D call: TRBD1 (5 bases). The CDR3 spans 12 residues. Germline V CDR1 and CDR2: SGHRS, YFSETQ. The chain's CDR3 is CASSLGNMGRVF. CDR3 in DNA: TGCGCCAGCAGCTTGGGTAATATGGGCAGGGTTTTC.

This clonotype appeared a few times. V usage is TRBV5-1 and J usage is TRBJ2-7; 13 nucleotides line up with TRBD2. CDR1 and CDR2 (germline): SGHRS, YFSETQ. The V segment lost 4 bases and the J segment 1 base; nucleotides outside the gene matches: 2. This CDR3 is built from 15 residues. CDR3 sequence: CASSKGLAGSYEQYF. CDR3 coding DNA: TGCGCCAGCAGCAAGGGACTAGCGGGATCCTACGAGCAGTACTTC.